Following are 29 T cell receptor beta chains from one sample sequenced in a study of blood T cell repertoires in COVID-19. Only in-frame clones appear in the TCRdb table, and some are missing; sequencing was by immunoSEQ multiplex PCR. The table lists fewer than 250,000 clones, about 83% of them singletons, with more than 5.5% in the top ten. The sequencing input was peripheral blood. The receptor source for this set is a human donor in a cohort sampled during active COVID-19.

The rearrangement joins TRBV10-3 to TRBJ1-1; 7 bases are a match to TRBD1. Germline values: CDR1 ENHRY, CDR2 SYGVKD. CDR3 length equals 13 residues. Trimming removed 7 bases from V and 1 base from J; junction bases left unmatched: 3. CDR3 DNA sequence: TGTGCCATCACTGGGACAGCGAACACTGAAGCTTTCTTT. Its protein product is CAITGTANTEAFF.

As for this clone: The same CDR3 can be traced to other DNA sequences in this sample. The chain links TRBV7-9 to TRBJ1-1; TRBD1 is a possible D gene (6 bases). Germline V gene lookup returns CDR1 SEHNR and CDR2 FQNEAQ (reference sequence). Trimming took off 3 bases at V and 3 bases at J, with 8 bases between the two ends. The CDR3 is 13 residues long. The DNA of the CDR3 is TGTGCCAGCAGCTTGGACAGAGACACTGAAGCTTTCTTT. Translating it yields CASSLDRDTEAFF.

This chain joins TRBV5-1 and TRBJ2-2; 8 bases are a match to TRBD1. Germline V gene lookup returns CDR1 SGHRS and CDR2 YFSETQ. This CDR3 is 16 amino acids long. V was clipped by 1 base and J by 3 bases; unmatched bases: 5. CDR3 amino acids: CASSLRQGADTGELFF. The CDR3 DNA sequence: TGCGCCAGCAGCTTGAGGCAGGGGGCGGACACCGGGGAGCTGTTTTTT.

For the CDR3, the DNA is TGCGCCAGCAGCTTGGGGGGGACAGAATACAATGAGCAGTTCTTC. Translation gives CASSLGGTEYNEQFF. The chain has TRBV5-1 and TRBJ2-1; 7 bases map to TRBD1. Germline lookup yields CDR1 SGHRS and CDR2 YFSETQ. This CDR3 region has 15 residues. The J segment lost 4 bases and the V segment lost 0 bases, leaving 4 bases of the junction unmatched.

This clone appeared a single time. The J gene is TRBJ2-3, the V gene TRBV11-2; no clear D gene. The CDR3 length is 13 residues. CDR1 SGHAT and CDR2 FQNNGV come from the germline V gene. The germline V and J ends were trimmed by 1 base and 6 bases, with 8 bases remaining between them. DNA of the CDR3: TGTGCCAGCAGCTTAGCCCCGGTGGATACGCAGTATTTT. Translation: CASSLAPVDTQYF.

The chain combines TRBV14 with TRBJ1-6, with 10 bases matching TRBD1. V dropped 3 bases and J dropped 7; count of bases not matched to a gene: 3. This CDR3 spans 15 amino acids. Germline assignment: CDR1 SGHDN and CDR2 FVKESK. CDR3 protein: CASSQDRGGNSPLHF. The CDR3, as DNA: TGTGCCAGCAGCCAGGACAGGGGGGGCAATTCACCCCTCCACTTT.

The rearrangement uses TRBV18 and TRBJ2-7; D unclear. Germline-derived CDR1 and CDR2 are KGHSH and LQKENI. The CDR3 contains 13 residues. Trimming removed 6 bases at V and 5 bases at J, with 14 bases between. Here the CDR3 DNA reads TGTGCCAGCTCGCTGCAGGATAAGGACGAGCAGTACTTC. Translating gives CASSLQDKDEQYF.

The gene calls are TRBV19 and TRBJ2-5, with 8 bases identical to TRBD1. Germline CDR1 and CDR2: LNHDA and SQIVND (reference sequence). V lost 8 bases to trimming and J lost 3 bases; unmatched junction nucleotides: 5. CDR3 length equals 13 residues. CDR3 residues: CASLKTGEETQYF. In DNA form, the CDR3 reads TGTGCCAGTCTTAAGACAGGGGAAGAGACCCAGTACTTC.

This clone was observed once. The chain carries TRBV18 and TRBJ2-3; 9 bases fit TRBD1. The CDR3 has 16 residues. Germline V gene lookup returns CDR1 KGHSH and CDR2 LQKENI. After removal of 2 bases from V and 0 bases from J, the junction contained 3 bases not matched to a gene. The CDR3 here is CASSPNGQGSTDTQYF. In DNA form, the CDR3 reads TGTGCCAGCTCACCAAATGGACAGGGGAGCACAGATACGCAGTATTTT.

In its sample, this clone was seen once. J is TRBJ2-3 and V is TRBV28; 11 bases line up with TRBD2. J gave up 2 bases and V 1 base, and 2 bases lay outside the gene matches. CDR3 size: 16 residues. Germline CDR1 is MDHEN and CDR2 is SYDVKM. The CDR3 DNA sequence: TGTGCCAGCAGTTTATCACTAGCGGGAGCCACAGATACGCAGTATTTT. Its translation: CASSLSLAGATDTQYF.

J is TRBJ1-1 and V is TRBV6-6; tentatively, D is TRBD1 (5 bases). Germline CDR1 reads MNHNY; CDR2 reads SVGAGI (reference sequence). This CDR3 region has 14 residues. V lost 4 bases, J lost 6 bases, and 15 bases lay in between. CDR3 coding DNA: TGTGCCAGCAGTTCTCCGAGGATGGGGCCTGAAGCTTTCTTT. This sequence encodes CASSSPRMGPEAFF.

The CDR3 reads CASSQGGERAKNIQYF. CDR3 DNA: TGCGCCAGCAGCCAAGGGGGCGAAAGGGCCAAAAACATTCAGTACTTC. The J gene is TRBJ2-4, the V gene TRBV4-1, with a possible D match to TRBD1 (5 bases). The germline V and J ends were trimmed by 1 base and 1 base, with 11 bases remaining between them. The CDR3 spans 16 residues. Germline V lookup: CDR1 MGHRA, CDR2 YSYEKL.

This rearrangement joins TRBV6-5 to TRBJ1-6; 7 bases map to TRBD1. This CDR3 spans 15 amino acids. Germline V CDR1 and CDR2: MNHEY, SVGAGI. After removal of 5 bases from V and 6 bases from J, the junction contained 7 bases not matched to a gene. This CDR3 reads CASSPPGTANSPLHF. The CDR3 nucleotides read TGTGCCAGCAGTCCTCCCGGGACAGCTAATTCACCCCTCCACTTT.

The CDR3 here is CASSIGDRGLDTQYF. CDR3 in DNA: TGTGCCAGTAGTATTGGGGACAGGGGATTAGATACGCAGTATTTT. The chain is built from TRBV19 and TRBJ2-3; 10 nucleotides agree with TRBD1. V trimming: 3 bases; J trimming: 5 bases; junction bases outside the gene matches: 5. From germline, CDR1 is LNHDA and CDR2 SQIVND (reference sequence). CDR3 length: 15 residues.

The J gene is TRBJ2-1, the V gene TRBV6-5; 7 positions match TRBD1. The trim removed 6 bases at V and 3 bases at J, leaving 8 bases unmatched. In germline, CDR1 is MNHEY, CDR2 SVGAGI. This CDR3 has 15 residues. The CDR3 DNA reads as TGTGCCAGCAGATCTACAGGGGTGGTCTACAATGAGCAGTTCTTC. Its protein is CASRSTGVVYNEQFF.

V usage is TRBV18 and J usage is TRBJ2-1; D unclear. Germline values: CDR1 KGHSH, CDR2 LQKENI. V lost 0 bases and J lost 4, with 13 bases in between. The CDR3 contains 16 residues. In DNA, the CDR3 is TGTGCCAGCTCACCACCGTCCCTCAACGAGTACAATGAGCAGTTCTTC. This encodes CASSPPSLNEYNEQFF. Full variable domain (remainder filled in from reference TRBV18 and TRBJ2-1): NAGVMQNPRHLVRRRGQEARLRCSPMKGHSHVYWYRQLPEEGLKFMVYLQKENIIDESGMPKERFSAEFPKEGPSILRIQQVVRGDSAAYFCASSPPSLNEYNEQFFGPGTRLTVL.

The chain links TRBV3-1 (or the pseudogene TRBV3-2) to TRBJ2-4; 8 bases are shared with TRBD2. This CDR3 contains 16 residues. From germline, CDR1 is LGHDT and CDR2 YNNKEL (reference sequence). V shed 1 base, J shed 0 bases, and the junction held 2 bases outside the gene matches. For the CDR3, the DNA is TGTGCCAGCAGCCAAGGGCTAGCGGGAGCCAAAAACATTCAGTACTTC. It encodes CASSQGLAGAKNIQYF.

This chain links TRBV3-1 (or the pseudogene TRBV3-2) with TRBJ2-1, with 11 bases that match TRBD2. The CDR3 has 16 residues. Germline trimming cut 3 bases from V and 8 bases from J; bases unmatched to any gene: 9. Looked up from germline, CDR1 is LGHDT and CDR2 is YNNKEL (reference sequence). The DNA for the CDR3 is TGTGCCAGCAGCCATCTAGCGGGGGGAGACCGTCATGAGCAGTTCTTC. It is translated as CASSHLAGGDRHEQFF.

The chain uses TRBV18 and TRBJ2-1; TRBD2 might be the D (6 bases). CDR1 and CDR2 (germline): KGHSH, LQKENI. Trimming pared 3 bases from V and 0 bases from J, leaving 12 bases between. The CDR3 spans 16 residues. CDR3 coding DNA: TGTGCCAGCTCACCGGGGACTTCCAGCTCCTACAATGAGCAGTTCTTC. Its protein is CASSPGTSSSYNEQFF.

In this sample, this clone turned up once. The V gene is TRBV25-1, the J gene TRBJ1-2; 7 nucleotides line up with TRBD1. CDR1 and CDR2 (germline): MGHDK, SYGVNS. The V segment lost 4 bases and the J segment 6 bases; nucleotides outside the gene matches: 14. The CDR3 has 16 amino acids. Here the CDR3 reads CASSGSGTANLHGYTF. CDR3 bases: TGTGCCAGCAGTGGGTCAGGGACAGCCAACCTTCATGGCTACACCTTC.

The CDR3 sequence is CSGGTAANYGYTF. The DNA for the CDR3 is TGCAGCGGCGGGACAGCAGCTAACTATGGCTACACCTTC. This chain connects TRBV29-1 to TRBJ1-2; 7 positions match TRBD1. The J segment lost 0 bases and the V segment lost 7 bases, leaving 5 bases of the junction unmatched. This CDR3 is 13 amino acids long. Looked up from germline, CDR1 is SQVTM and CDR2 is ANQGSEA.

V gene TRBV3-1 (or the pseudogene TRBV3-2) combines with J gene TRBJ2-5; no definite D call. Germline V gives CDR1 LGHDT, CDR2 YNNKEL (reference sequence). V was clipped by 5 bases and J by 5 bases, with 12 bases between them. CDR3 size: 13 residues. The CDR3 DNA is TGTGCCAGCAGCGAACCACCCCGGGAGACCCAGTACTTC. Translating it yields CASSEPPRETQYF.

The sample holds many counts of this clone. This sequence joins TRBV3-1 (or the pseudogene TRBV3-2) and TRBJ1-4, with D maybe TRBD1 (6 bases). V was pared by 6 bases and J by 6 bases, with 11 bases between. In germline, CDR1 is LGHDT, CDR2 YNNKEL (reference sequence). This CDR3 is 13 amino acids long. CDR3 loop: CASRGAGDEKLFF. CDR3 bases: TGTGCCAGCAGAGGGGCAGGGGATGAAAAACTGTTTTTT.

The V call is TRBV12-3 or TRBV12-4, the J call TRBJ2-3, with TRBD1 as a possible D gene (6 bases). This CDR3 is built from 13 residues. Trimming took 6 bases from V and 1 from J, leaving 8 bases between them. CDR3: CASRRQGTDTQYF. The CDR3 bases are TGTGCCAGCAGAAGACAGGGCACAGATACGCAGTATTTT.

The gene calls are TRBV5-1 and TRBJ2-5; 7 nucleotides match TRBD1. CDR3 length: 15 amino acids. Per germline, CDR1 SGHRS and CDR2 YFSETQ. V lost 1 base, J lost 5 bases, and 8 bases stayed unmatched. CDR3 amino acids: CASSLTGAFGETQYF. The CDR3 DNA follows: TGCGCCAGCAGCTTGACAGGGGCCTTCGGGGAGACCCAGTACTTC. The variable domain in full, with the rest retrieved from reference TRBV5-1 and TRBJ2-5, is KAGVTQTPRYLIKTRGQQVTLSCSPISGHRSVSWYQQTPGQGLQFLFEYFSETQRNKGNFPGRFSGRQFSNSRSEMNVSTLELGDSALYLCASSLTGAFGETQYFGPGTRLLVL.

The count of this clone is one. The chain couples TRBV18 to TRBJ1-2, with D possibly TRBD1 on 5 matching bases. Germline V CDR1 and CDR2: KGHSH, LQKENI. The V end was cut by 5 bases, the J end by 1 base, with 11 bases between. The CDR3 is made up of 14 amino acids. The CDR3 spells CASSSGTVNYGYTF. The DNA for the CDR3 is TGTGCCAGCTCAAGCGGGACGGTTAACTATGGCTACACCTTC.

This rearrangement joins TRBV5-1 to TRBJ1-1; 9 bases map to TRBD1. Trimming cost V 0 bases and J 0 bases; bases outside gene matches: 6. The V gene's germline CDR1 is SGHRS and CDR2 YFSETQ. The length of the CDR3 is 17 residues. DNA for the CDR3: TGCGCCAGCAGCTTGGCCGGGACAGGGTCCATGAACACTGAAGCTTTCTTT. It codes for CASSLAGTGSMNTEAFF.

This rearrangement joins TRBV24-1 to TRBJ2-1; 10 nucleotides agree with TRBD2. Germline CDR1 reads KGHDR; CDR2 reads SFDVKD. This CDR3 has 17 residues. V was clipped by 3 bases and J by 6 bases; unmatched bases: 10. Here the CDR3 reads CATSDNVWSSGSNEQFF. CDR3 nucleotides: TGTGCCACCAGTGATAATGTCTGGTCTAGCGGGAGCAATGAGCAGTTCTTC.

The sample holds many counts of this clone. The chain employs TRBV5-1 and TRBJ1-5, with D maybe TRBD1 (5 bases). The CDR3 has 15 residues. Trimming removed 2 bases from V and 3 bases from J, with 12 bases in between. Germline CDR1 reads SGHRS; CDR2 reads YFSETQ. This CDR3 is CASSFIAGPNQPQHF. CDR3 DNA: TGCGCCAGCAGCTTTATTGCGGGGCCCAATCAGCCCCAGCATTTT.